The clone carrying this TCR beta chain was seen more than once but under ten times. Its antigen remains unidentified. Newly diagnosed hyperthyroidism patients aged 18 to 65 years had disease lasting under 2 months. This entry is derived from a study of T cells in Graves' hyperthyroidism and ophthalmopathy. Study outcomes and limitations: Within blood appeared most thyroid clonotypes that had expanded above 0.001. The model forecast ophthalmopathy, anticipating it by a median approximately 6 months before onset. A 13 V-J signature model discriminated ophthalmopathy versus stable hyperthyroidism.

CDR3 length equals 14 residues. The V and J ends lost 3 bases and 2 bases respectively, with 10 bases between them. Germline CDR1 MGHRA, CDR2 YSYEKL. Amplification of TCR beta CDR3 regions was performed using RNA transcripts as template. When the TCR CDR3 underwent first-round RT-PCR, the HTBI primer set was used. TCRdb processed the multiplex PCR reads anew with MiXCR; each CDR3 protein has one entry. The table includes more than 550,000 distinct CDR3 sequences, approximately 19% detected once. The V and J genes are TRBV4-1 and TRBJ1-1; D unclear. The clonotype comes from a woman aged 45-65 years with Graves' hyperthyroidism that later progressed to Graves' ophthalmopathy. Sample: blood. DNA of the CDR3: TGCGCCAGCAGCCAGGACGGCAGCAACACTGAAGCTTTCTTT. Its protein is CASSQDGSNTEAFF.